The 12 T cell receptor beta chains reported below all come from one sample, sequenced in a study of shared clonotypes between healthy human individuals. This table comes from immunoSEQ multiplex PCR, and its TCRdb copy is limited to in-frame clones, with some not included. The sample includes about 680,000 clones, roughly 70% of them seen just once. The sequenced sample was memory CD4+ T cells sorted from blood. The sample's subset: CD45RA-negative fraction. Source of these receptors: a woman under 40 in good health.

This chain connects TRBV28 to TRBJ1-1; D is possibly TRBD1 (5 bases). CDR3 length equals 15 residues. The V gene lost 6 bases and the J gene lost 4 bases, with 18 bases spanning the gap. Germline loops: CDR1 MDHEN, CDR2 SYDVKM. The CDR3, as DNA: TGTGCCAGCAGCTCGAATGAGGGACGAGGCACTGAAGCTTTCTTT. Encoded protein: CASSSNEGRGTEAFF.

The chain combines TRBV4-1 with TRBJ2-3; no clear D. The CDR3 runs to 14 residues. Deletions cut 0 bases from V and 11 bases from J, with 15 bases between. Germline lookup yields CDR1 MGHRA and CDR2 YSYEKL. The CDR3 here is CASSQDVQGMEQYF. CDR3 in DNA: TGCGCCAGCAGCCAAGACGTCCAAGGGATGGAGCAGTATTTT.

As DNA, the CDR3 is TGTGCCAGCAGCAGAATAGACAGGAACTCTGGAAACACCATATATTTT. This encodes CASSRIDRNSGNTIYF. The chain is built from TRBV5-4 and TRBJ1-3; weak D call: TRBD1 (6 bases). Trimming pared 4 bases from V and 0 bases from J, leaving 14 bases between. CDR1 is SGHNT, CDR2 YYREEE, per germline (reference sequence). The CDR3 sequence is 16 residues long.

The CDR3 protein is CASSPAGVGTGELFF. CDR3 nucleotide sequence: TGTGCCAGCAGCCCAGCGGGAGTGGGCACCGGGGAGCTGTTTTTT. This rearrangement joins TRBV4-2 to TRBJ2-2; 8 bases agree with TRBD2. Per the germline V gene, CDR1 is LGHNA and CDR2 is YNFKEQ. The CDR3 covers 15 residues. The junction had 5 bases not matched to a gene; V was cut back by 4 bases and J by 4 bases.

V usage is TRBV14 and J usage is TRBJ2-7; 12 bases fit TRBD1. Germline lookup yields CDR1 SGHDN and CDR2 FVKESK. CDR3 length equals 19 residues. J gave up 1 base and V 4 bases, and 14 bases lay outside the gene matches. CDR3 nucleotides: TGTGCCAGCAGCCGTGCCCGGGACAGGGGGCGGGTTGAATCCTACGAGCAGTACTTC. It is translated as CASSRARDRGRVESYEQYF.

V and J are TRBV9 and TRBJ2-1, with D possibly TRBD1 on 5 matching bases. This CDR3 is built from 14 residues. CDR1 is SGDLS and CDR2 is YYNGEE in the germline V gene. Trimming took off 4 bases at V and 3 bases at J, with 11 bases between the two ends. DNA for the CDR3: TGTGCCAGCAGCACCTGGGGCAGCTACAATGAGCAGTTCTTC. This gives the protein CASSTWGSYNEQFF.

This sequence joins TRBV28 and TRBJ2-5; no definite D call. TRBJ2-7 matches the DNA end more closely, so the J call is doubtful. Germline CDR1 reads MDHEN; CDR2 reads SYDVKM. CDR3 length: 12 amino acids. As DNA, the CDR3 is TGTGCCAGCAGTTTGTGGCAGGCCGAGCAGTACTTC. Protein sequence: CASSLWQAEQYF.

The chain recombines TRBV27 with TRBJ2-7, with D possibly TRBD1 on 6 matching bases. With 6 bases removed from V and 1 base from J, the gap between germline ends came to 13 bases. There are 14 residues in the CDR3. The V gene's germline CDR1 is MNHEY and CDR2 SMNVEV (reference sequence). The CDR3 spells CASRPQGISYEQYF. The CDR3 DNA sequence: TGTGCCAGCAGACCCCAGGGGATTTCCTACGAGCAGTACTTC.

The V gene is TRBV29-1, the J gene TRBJ2-1, with no clear D. There are 13 residues in the CDR3. The V end lost 7 bases, the J end lost 4 bases, and 14 bases lay between the germline ends. Germline V gene lookup returns CDR1 SQVTM and CDR2 ANQGSEA. CDR3 amino acids: CSANLEMYNEQFF. The DNA of the CDR3 is TGCAGCGCTAACCTAGAAATGTACAATGAGCAGTTCTTC.

The chain carries TRBV28 and TRBJ2-3; 12 positions agree with TRBD2. V lost 6 bases to trimming and J lost 2 bases; unmatched junction nucleotides: 9. The CDR3 loop spans 17 amino acids. Germline V gene lookup returns CDR1 MDHEN and CDR2 SYDVKM. Here the CDR3 reads CASSQLAGGRVTDTQYF. The CDR3 nucleotides are TGTGCCAGCAGCCAGCTAGCGGGAGGGCGGGTCACAGATACGCAGTATTTT.

The table lists this clone with a few counts. The V call is TRBV28, the J call TRBJ2-7; 8 nucleotides match TRBD2. The junction had 8 bases not matched to a gene; V was cut back by 4 bases and J by 0 bases. Germline V lookup: CDR1 MDHEN, CDR2 SYDVKM. The CDR3 contains 16 residues. CDR3 region: CASSSPEAGGSYEQYF. CDR3 DNA sequence: TGTGCCAGCAGTTCCCCCGAGGCGGGAGGCTCCTACGAGCAGTACTTC.

The chain is built from TRBV7-9 and TRBJ1-5, with D uncertain. The V end was cut by 5 bases, the J end by 1 base, with 6 bases between. The length of the CDR3 is 13 residues. The V gene's germline CDR1 is SEHNR and CDR2 FQNEAQ (reference sequence). CDR3 region: CASSPGSNQPQHF. The CDR3 coding sequence is TGTGCCAGCAGCCCCGGCAGCAATCAGCCCCAGCATTTT.